This TCR beta chain originates from a study of blood T cell repertoires in COVID-19. This study enrolled people aged roughly 18 to 100 from about 24 US geographic areas. Clinical histories supplied by participants themselves formed the basis of cohort assignment. For recovered donors of Cohort 3, there were two negative PCRs, clearance, or symptom resolution. The V and J ends lost 6 bases and 1 base respectively, with 15 bases between them. This CDR3 has 15 residues. Germline V gene lookup returns CDR1 KGHSH and CDR2 LQKENI. Clones were sequenced by immunoSEQ multiplex PCR, and TCRdb holds only the in-frame ones, with some missing. The table has over 120,000 clones, around 80% seen once.

The receptor's source is a woman in her forties or fifties who had recovered from COVID-19. Sequenced input: PBMCs or T cells enriched from blood (not recorded which). V gene TRBV18 combines with J gene TRBJ1-1; TRBD1 is a possible D gene (6 bases). The CDR3 sequence: CASSLQGPQNTEAFF. The CDR3 DNA sequence: TGTGCCAGCTCTCTACAGGGCCCTCAGAACACTGAAGCTTTCTTT.